Following are 7 T cell receptor beta chains from one sample sequenced in a study of memory CD4+ T cells and cytomegalovirus serostatus. Single viable CD3+CD4+CD8-CD45RO+ cells were sorted as the memory CD4+ T cells. The data were produced by immunoSEQ multiplex PCR, yet TCRdb's version contains in-frame clones alone and is incomplete. The sample has tens of thousands of clones; about 73% are singletons. Sequencing input: memory CD4+ T cells from blood. The origin of the receptors is an adult in good health and CMV-seronegative.

This clone has just one count. This chain uses TRBV5-6 with TRBJ1-4, with D tentatively TRBD1 (6 bases). CDR3 size: 15 residues. The V gene lost 1 base and the J gene lost 5 bases, with 12 bases spanning the gap. From germline, CDR1 is SGHDT and CDR2 YYEEEE. The CDR3 DNA sequence: TGTGCCAGCAGCTTGAGGCAGGGGCAGAATGAAAAACTGTTTTTT. Amino acids: CASSLRQGQNEKLFF. Supplemented by reference TRBV5-6 and TRBJ1-4, the full variable domain reads DAGVTQSPTHLIKTRGQQVTLRCSPKSGHDTVSWYQQALGQGPQFIFQYYEEEERQRGNFPDRFSGHQFPNYSSELNVNALLLGDSALYLCASSLRQGQNEKLFFGSGTQLSVL.

CDR3 nucleotides: TGTGCCAGCAGTGACGAGGACAGTAACATCTATGGCTACACCTTC. Protein product: CASSDEDSNIYGYTF. The chain carries TRBV6-4 and TRBJ1-2; D possibly corresponds to TRBD1 (6 bases). The germline gives CDR1 MRHNA, CDR2 SNTAGT. The V end was cut by 2 bases, the J end by 4 bases, with 14 bases between. This CDR3 has 15 amino acids.

This chain uses TRBV4-1 with TRBJ2-6; D call uncertain. This CDR3 is built from 17 residues. Trimming cost V 0 bases and J 0 bases, with 9 bases left between them. Germline CDR1 reads MGHRA; CDR2 reads YSYEKL. The DNA of the CDR3 is TGCGCCAGCAGCCAAGAAGTACGTATCTCTGGGGCCAACGTCCTGACTTTC. This gives the protein CASSQEVRISGANVLTF.

This clone was counted between two and nine times. The genes are TRBV6-5 and TRBJ1-2; 8 nucleotides align to TRBD1. CDR1 and CDR2 (germline): MNHEY, SVGAGI. The CDR3 loop spans 15 amino acids. V gave up 4 bases and J gave up 4 bases; unmatched junction bases: 8. DNA of the CDR3: TGTGCCAGCAGTTCCATGGACAGGGACGCCTATGGCTACACCTTC. Protein sequence: CASSSMDRDAYGYTF.

The chain has TRBV5-6 and TRBJ2-7, with TRBD2 identical over 8 bases. This CDR3 is 15 amino acids long. The V and J ends lost 4 bases and 7 bases, in that order; junction bases with no gene match: 13. The germline V gene encodes CDR1 SGHDT and CDR2 YYEEEE. The CDR3 DNA reads as TGTGCCAGCAGCACCCCTAGCGGGCCGCAGGGAGAGCAGTACTTC. Protein product: CASSTPSGPQGEQYF.

This clone was seen a single time. Here the CDR3 DNA reads TGTGCCAGCAGTGCCTCAGGAAGGGACTCCGGGGAGCTGTTTTTT. Residues: CASSASGRDSGELFF. The chain uses TRBV9 and TRBJ2-2, with D tentatively TRBD2 (6 bases). The germline V gene encodes CDR1 SGDLS and CDR2 YYNGEE. Trimming took 5 bases from V and 6 from J, leaving 17 bases between them. The CDR3 sequence is 15 residues long.

The V call is TRBV5-1, the J call TRBJ1-3; D is uncertain. The V and J ends lost 1 base and 0 bases respectively, with 8 bases between them. The CDR3 covers 15 residues. Germline lookup yields CDR1 SGHRS and CDR2 YFSETQ. The CDR3 coding sequence is TGCGCCAGCAGCTTGAATCCGGGCTCTGGAAACACCATATATTTT. Its translation is CASSLNPGSGNTIYF.